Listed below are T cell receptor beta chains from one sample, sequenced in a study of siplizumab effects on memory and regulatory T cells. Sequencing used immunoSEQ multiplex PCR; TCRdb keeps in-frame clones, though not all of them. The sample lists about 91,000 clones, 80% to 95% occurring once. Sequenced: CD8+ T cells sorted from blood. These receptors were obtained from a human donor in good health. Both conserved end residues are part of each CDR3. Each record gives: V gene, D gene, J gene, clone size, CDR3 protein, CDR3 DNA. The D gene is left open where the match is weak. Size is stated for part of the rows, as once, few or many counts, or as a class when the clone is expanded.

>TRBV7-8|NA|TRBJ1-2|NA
CASSLVGGAAYGYTF
TGTGCCAGCAGCTTAGTCGGGGGGGCCGCCTATGGCTACACCTTC
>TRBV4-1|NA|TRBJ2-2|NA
CASSLVQGYGELFF
TGCGCCAGCAGCCTAGTACAGGGATACGGGGAGCTGTTTTTT
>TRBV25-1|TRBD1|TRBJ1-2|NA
CASRGQEYGYTF
TGTGCCAGCAGGGGACAGGAATATGGCTACACCTTC
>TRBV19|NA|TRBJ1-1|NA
CASSIGRDNTEAFF
TGTGCCAGTAGTATTGGGCGGGATAACACTGAAGCTTTCTTT
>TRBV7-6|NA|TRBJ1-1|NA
CASSLEGGAEAFF
TGTGCCAGCAGCTTAGAGGGGGGGGCTGAAGCTTTCTTT
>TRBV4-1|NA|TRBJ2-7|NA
CASSPSGQGNPQYF
TGCGCCAGCAGCCCTTCCGGGCAGGGAAATCCCCAGTACTTC
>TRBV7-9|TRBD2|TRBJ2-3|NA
CASSLVLGEGGRADTQYF
TGTGCCAGCAGCTTAGTTCTTGGAGAGGGAGGGAGGGCAGATACGCAGTATTTT
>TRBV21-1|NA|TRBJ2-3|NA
CASSNSRLPLCTQYF
TGTGCCAGCAGCAATTCGCGACTTCCGCTGTGTACGCAGTATTTT
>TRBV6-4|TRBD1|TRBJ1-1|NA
CASKDRSNTEAFF
TGTGCCAGCAAGGACAGGTCGAACACTGAAGCTTTCTTT
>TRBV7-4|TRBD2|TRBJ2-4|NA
CASSHRRVSSGKTLAKNIQYF
TGTGCCAGCAGTCACCGAAGGGTGTCTAGCGGGAAGACACTAGCCAAAAACATTCAGTACTTC
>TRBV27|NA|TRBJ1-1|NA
CASSLIGTNTEAFF
TGTGCCAGCAGTTTGATCGGGACGAACACTGAAGCTTTCTTT
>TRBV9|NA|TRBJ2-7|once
CASSVGTLNYEQYF
TGTGCCAGCAGCGTAGGGACACTCAACTACGAGCAGTACTTC
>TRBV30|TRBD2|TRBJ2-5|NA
CAWSELAGDQETQYF
TGTGCCTGGAGTGAACTAGCGGGGGACCAAGAGACCCAGTACTTC
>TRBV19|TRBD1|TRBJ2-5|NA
CASRDRGSETQYF
TGTGCCAGCCGGGACAGGGGGTCGGAGACCCAGTACTTC
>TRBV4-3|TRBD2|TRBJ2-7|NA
CASSPGLAGDYEQYF
TGCGCCAGCAGCCCCGGACTAGCGGGGGACTACGAGCAGTACTTC
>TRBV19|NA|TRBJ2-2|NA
CASSRTTAASNTGELFF
TGTGCCAGTAGTAGAACTACGGCAGCATCGAACACCGGGGAGCTGTTTTTT